This TCR beta chain was observed in a study of molecular identifiers for immune sequencing clone quantification. The V gene lost 5 bases and the J gene lost 5 bases, with 17 bases spanning the gap. CDR1 is SNHLY, CDR2 FYNNEI, per germline. This CDR3 has 15 amino acids. General study findings and limits: Clones that had above 20 RNA copies took up over 98% of effector molecules but under 1% in naive cells. Shared barcodes on identical TCR molecules could underestimate the sizes of highly expanded clones. Even with about a million naive cells present, spiked Jurkat TCR RNA from one cell was reportedly detectable.

A single record per CDR3 protein comes from TCRdb applying MiXCR to the PCR reads. Of about 640,000 distinct CDR3 sequences in the sample, about 20% were seen once. The authors gated naive CD8 T cells as CD8+CD4-CCR7+CD45RA+ for sorting. A single count supports this clonotype. Its specificity is unknown. Since a much larger clone is just one base distant, this may be a read error. The V gene is TRBV2, the J gene TRBJ2-3; D might be TRBD1 (6 bases). This receptor was obtained from a human donor in good health. Some libraries in this study had Jurkat cell RNA spiked in. Sequencing input: naive CD8+ T cells from blood, with Jurkat cell RNA spiked in. Regarding subset: FACS-sorted CD8+CD4-CCR7+CD45RA+ naive T cells. The CDR3 loop reads CASSRAGAIRDTQYF. The CDR3 region has the DNA TGTGCCAGCAGTAGGGCAGGGGCGATTCGAGATACGCAGTATTTT.